The 10 T cell receptor beta chains in this list originate from one sample, sequenced in a study of blood T cell repertoires in COVID-19. Sequenced by immunoSEQ multiplex PCR; TCRdb stores in-frame clones only, minus some. This table has some 93,000 clones, 82% appearing once. Sequenced input: peripheral blood. The receptors were gathered from a man aged 70-80 years with acute or convalescent COVID-19.

J is TRBJ2-3 and V is TRBV2; D may be TRBD2 (5 bases). V dropped 3 bases and J dropped 4 bases, with 20 bases sitting between them. Germline CDR1 and CDR2: SNHLY and FYNNEI. The CDR3 runs 17 residues. The DNA of the CDR3 is TGTGCCAGCAGTGATTTTCTCCTAGCTCAGGAGGCAGATACGCAGTATTTT. Protein sequence: CASSDFLLAQEADTQYF.

Only a few counts were recorded for this clone. V and J are TRBV3-1 (or the pseudogene TRBV3-2) and TRBJ1-3, with 7 bases identical to TRBD1. Germline loops: CDR1 LGHDT, CDR2 YNNKEL (reference sequence). The CDR3 contains 16 residues. The V segment lost 4 bases and the J segment 2 bases; nucleotides outside the gene matches: 8. The CDR3 protein is CASSRRTGRTGNTIYF. In DNA form, the CDR3 reads TGTGCCAGCAGCCGCAGGACAGGACGAACTGGAAACACCATATATTTT.

The chain is built from TRBV2 and TRBJ1-2; tentative D call: TRBD1 (6 bases). Trimming pared 8 bases from V and 4 bases from J, leaving 17 bases between. Per germline, CDR1 SNHLY and CDR2 FYNNEI. This CDR3 has 14 amino acids. In DNA, the CDR3 is TGTGCCAGCCTCTCTACGGGACAAGGCTATGGCTACACCTTC. Residues: CASLSTGQGYGYTF. Full variable domain (missing parts from reference TRBV2 and TRBJ1-2): EPEVTQTPSHQVTQMGQEVILRCVPISNHLYFYWYRQILGQKVEFLVSFYNNEISEKSEIFDDQFSVERPDGSNFTLKIRSTKLEDSAMYFCASLSTGQGYGYTFGSGTRLTVV.

The CDR3 coding sequence is TGTGCCAGTAGTATTGGGGGGTCCGGGCCGGCGAGAAATGGCTACACCTTC. This gives the protein CASSIGGSGPARNGYTF. The chain couples TRBV19 to TRBJ1-2; possible D gene TRBD1, 5 bases. There are 17 residues in the CDR3. V lost 3 bases to trimming and J lost 6 bases, with 23 bases between them. Germline CDR1 LNHDA, CDR2 SQIVND (reference sequence).

The J gene is TRBJ2-1, the V gene TRBV18; D is possibly TRBD1 (5 bases). Per germline, CDR1 KGHSH and CDR2 LQKENI. This CDR3 region has 16 residues. V dropped 1 base and J dropped 0 bases, with 10 bases sitting between them. CDR3 sequence (DNA): TGTGCCAGCTCACCACAGGGGTTGAGCTCCTACAATGAGCAGTTCTTC. Amino acids: CASSPQGLSSYNEQFF.

V is TRBV2 and J is TRBJ2-1; 7 bases are shared with TRBD1. Germline assignment: CDR1 SNHLY and CDR2 FYNNEI. The CDR3 loop spans 15 amino acids. Unmatched junction bases numbered 4, after V lost 5 bases and J lost 0 bases. CDR3 region: CASSSDRVSYNEQFF. CDR3 coding DNA: TGTGCCAGCAGTTCAGACAGGGTCTCCTACAATGAGCAGTTCTTC.

The V gene is TRBV5-4, the J gene TRBJ2-2; the D gene is possibly TRBD1 (6 bases). CDR3 length equals 16 residues. Germline-derived CDR1 and CDR2 are SGHNT and YYREEE (reference sequence). V dropped 4 bases and J dropped 0 bases, with 13 bases sitting between them. CDR3 nucleotides: TGTGCCAGCAGCCGGCGGACAGCTACGAACACCGGGGAGCTGTTTTTT. It translates to CASSRRTATNTGELFF.

This clone was seen just once. V and J are TRBV7-3 and TRBJ2-3; D may be TRBD1 (6 bases). V lost 5 bases to trimming and J lost 0 bases, with 9 bases between them. Germline V gives CDR1 SGHTA, CDR2 FQGTGA. This CDR3 contains 14 residues. The DNA for the CDR3 is TGTGCCAGCAGCCCCACAGGGAGCACAGATACGCAGTATTTT. It yields the protein CASSPTGSTDTQYF.

The rearrangement uses TRBV27 and TRBJ2-1, with D perhaps matching TRBD2 (5 bases). The length of the CDR3 is 13 residues. V was trimmed by 3 bases and J by 7 bases, leaving 10 bases between them. From germline, CDR1 is MNHEY and CDR2 SMNVEV (reference sequence). For the CDR3, the DNA is TGTGCCAGCAGTTTCATTACTAGGAATGAGCAGTTCTTC. Translation gives CASSFITRNEQFF.

J is TRBJ1-1 and V is TRBV6-5; TRBD1 is a possible D gene (6 bases). The CDR3 spans 14 residues. The ends were cut back, 2 bases at V and 6 bases at J, with 13 bases in the middle. Germline CDR1 MNHEY, CDR2 SVGAGI. DNA of the CDR3: TGTGCCAGCAGTTACGGGGGCCAGTGGCCTGAAGCTTTCTTT. Protein: CASSYGGQWPEAFF.